One T cell receptor (beta chain) is described in this entry. This entry is derived from a study of CD8 T cells in Susac syndrome. An input of about 0.5 to 1 ug of RNA was subjected to reverse transcription using random hexamers. TCRdb analysed the immunoSEQ multiplex PCR reads with MiXCR anew, one entry per CDR3 protein. The sample consists of 77,000 or so distinct CDR3 sequences, about 95% of them appearing once. Negative isolation yielded CD8+ and CD4+ T cells; FACS enriched TEMRA cells. V shed 3 bases and J 6 bases; nucleotides not matched to a gene: 2. In germline, CDR1 is SGHRS, CDR2 YFSETQ. The CDR3 extends over 13 amino acids.

This chain links TRBV5-1 with TRBJ2-1; 8 nucleotides match TRBD2. Sample: CD8+ T cells from PBMCs. This clonotype was obtained from a human donor with multiple sclerosis. The chain's CDR3 is CASSSAGGNEQFF. For the CDR3, the DNA is TGCGCCAGCAGCTCCGCGGGGGGCAATGAGCAGTTCTTC.